This TCR beta chain was documented in a study of cytomegalovirus exposure and HLA in healthy donors. Findings of the study overall: The study designated over 150 TCR beta chains cytomegalovirus-associated. Through in vitro validation, three CMV-associated chains were shown to be specific for CMV antigens. Subsequent analysis of the approximately 110 validation repertoires found a tendency for first-cohort TCR clusters to co-occur. Many donors carried some public TCRs, although rarity characterized most TCR sequences.

Turning to this clone: What it binds is unknown.

Produced via immunoSEQ multiplex PCR; TCRdb's table is partial and in-frame only. The table shows roughly 200,000 clones, with 86% occurring only once. The CDR3 contains 15 residues. Losses at the gene ends were 6 bases for V and 5 bases for J; bases not matched to a gene: 6. Germline assignment: CDR1 SNHLY and CDR2 FYNNEI. The clonotype comes from a young man in good health and CMV-seropositive. The source material was PBMCs. The chain combines TRBV2 with TRBJ2-2; 10 bases align to TRBD1. In DNA, the CDR3 is TGTGCCAGCAGATTTGACAGGGGGCAGACCGGGGAGCTGTTTTTT. Encoded protein: CASRFDRGQTGELFF.